The rows below give T cell receptor beta chains drawn from one sample of a study of CD8 T cells in ankylosing spondylitis. In TCRdb, the 5' RACE reads were re-called with MiXCR into one record per CDR3 protein. The table includes a few hundred thousand distinct CDR3 sequences, approximately 20% detected once. The sample comprised blood, either unsorted or a sorted T cell fraction (not recorded which). The receptor set was obtained from a male donor with ankylosing spondylitis. The CDR3 runs from the conserved cysteine through the conserved F or W. Fields, in order: clone size, D gene, V gene, J gene, CDR3 protein, CDR3 DNA. The D gene is left open where the match is weak. Clone size appears in some rows only: once, few, many, or a class for an expanded clone.

many	-	TRBV29-1	TRBJ1-1	CSALVWGLNTEAFF	TGCAGCGCCCTTGTTTGGGGGCTGAACACTGAAGCTTTCTTT
few	TRBD2	TRBV28	TRBJ2-7	CASSLPGLAGKSYEQYF	TGTGCCAGCAGTTTGCCGGGACTAGCGGGAAAGTCCTACGAGCAGTACTTC
few	-	TRBV6-5	TRBJ2-5	CASSFVGLWETQYF	TGTGCCAGCAGTTTTGTCGGATTGTGGGAGACCCAGTACTTC
-	TRBD1	TRBV20-1	TRBJ1-2	CSARVAGGGTVWGGYTF	TGCAGTGCTAGAGTTGCTGGAGGAGGGACAGTATGGGGTGGCTACACCTTC
-	TRBD2	TRBV20-1	TRBJ2-1	CSAHRAGVFYNEQFF	TGCAGTGCCCACCGAGCGGGAGTTTTCTACAATGAGCAGTTCTTC
-	-	TRBV20-1	TRBJ2-1	CSARSPERLGNEQFF	TGCAGTGCTAGGAGCCCGGAGAGATTGGGGAATGAGCAGTTCTTC
-	TRBD1	TRBV18	TRBJ2-3	CASSQLPGQGTDTQYF	TGTGCCAGCTCCCAACTCCCCGGACAGGGCACAGATACGCAGTATTTT
many	-	TRBV19	TRBJ1-5	CASSPRQQGNGQPQHF	TGTGCCAGTAGTCCACGACAACAGGGAAATGGACAGCCCCAGCATTTT
-	-	TRBV6-1	TRBJ2-3	CASRPLGGRATDTQYF	TGTGCCAGCAGGCCTCTTGGCGGGCGGGCCACAGATACGCAGTATTTT
-	-	TRBV3-1	TRBJ2-1	CASSSRHGGNEQFF	TGTGCCAGCAGCTCTCGTCACGGCGGAAATGAGCAGTTCTTC
-	TRBD2	TRBV4-2	TRBJ2-1	CASSQHTSGFINEQFF	TGTGCCAGCAGCCAACACACTAGCGGGTTCATCAATGAGCAGTTCTTC
-	-	TRBV5-1	TRBJ2-5	CASSLDMQEETQYF	TGCGCCAGCAGCTTGGACATGCAGGAAGAGACCCAGTACTTC
-	TRBD1	TRBV19	TRBJ1-4	CASSIDLPGSGTVNEKLFF	TGTGCCAGTAGTATAGATCTACCTGGATCCGGGACAGTAAATGAAAAACTGTTTTTT
many	TRBD1	TRBV28	TRBJ1-5	CASSPRQGGRNQPQHF	TGTGCCAGCAGTCCCCGACAGGGGGGACGCAATCAGCCCCAGCATTTT
few	TRBD2	TRBV23-1	TRBJ2-3	CASSQGFQAGGPYTQYF	TGCGCCAGCAGTCAGGGATTTCAGGCGGGAGGGCCCTATACGCAGTATTTT
-	TRBD2	TRBV20-1	TRBJ2-7	CSARPGLGTSYEQYF	TGCAGTGCTAGACCGGGACTAGGAACGTCCTACGAGCAGTACTTC
few	-	TRBV29-1	TRBJ2-7	CSVGNAEQYF	TGCAGCGTGGGGAATGCCGAGCAGTACTTC
many	TRBD2	TRBV20-1	TRBJ2-2	CSANSGGNTGELFF	TGCAGTGCCAATAGCGGGGGGAACACCGGGGAGCTGTTTTTT
few	-	TRBV7-9	TRBJ2-3	CASSPRLSGASTDTQYF	TGTGCCAGCAGCCCCCGTTTGAGCGGAGCTAGCACAGATACGCAGTATTTT
once	-	TRBV20-1	TRBJ2-1	CSAPRDSVYNEQFF	TGCAGTGCCCCCCGGGATAGCGTGTACAATGAGCAGTTCTTC
-	TRBD2	TRBV20-1	TRBJ2-1	CSAPPLAGEDNEQFF	TGCAGTGCCCCTCCGCTAGCGGGAGAGGACAATGAGCAGTTCTTC
-	TRBD2	TRBV2	TRBJ2-1	CASRRGPGLADHNEQFF	TGTGCCAGTCGGAGGGGGCCGGGACTAGCGGATCACAATGAGCAGTTCTTC
few	-	TRBV28	TRBJ2-4	CASSLNGIQYF	TGTGCCAGCAGTCTCAACGGCATTCAGTACTTC
few	-	TRBV12-3/TRBV12-4	TRBJ2-7	CASSPGTRHEQYF	TGTGCCAGCAGTCCCGGGACAAGGCACGAGCAGTACTTC
few	-	TRBV19	TRBJ2-3	CASSIGASTDTQYF	TGTGCCAGTAGTATTGGGGCCTCCACAGATACGCAGTATTTT
many	-	TRBV20-1	TRBJ2-2	CSARRTRETGELFF	TGCAGTGCTAGAAGGACTCGAGAGACCGGGGAGCTGTTTTTT
many	TRBD2	TRBV29-1	TRBJ2-3	CSERGSTDTQYF	TGCAGCGAGCGGGGAAGCACAGATACGCAGTATTTT
-	-	TRBV6-5	TRBJ1-1	CASRKGVTEAFF	TGTGCCAGCCGAAAGGGGGTAACTGAAGCTTTCTTT
few	-	TRBV12-3/TRBV12-4	TRBJ2-7	CASSPTRQGAPGGEQYF	TGTGCCAGCAGTCCGACGAGGCAGGGGGCTCCGGGGGGGGAGCAGTACTTC
-	TRBD1	TRBV6-5	TRBJ2-7	CASSYSDRVYF	TGTGCCAGCAGTTACTCCGACAGGGTGTACTTC
-	-	TRBV4-2	TRBJ2-5	CASSQDRDKGLTQYF	TGTGCCAGCAGCCAAGATAGAGATAAAGGTTTGACCCAGTACTTC
few	-	TRBV5-1	TRBJ2-1	CASSRGTLYNEQFF	TGCGCCAGCAGCCGTGGGACCTTGTACAATGAGCAGTTCTTC
-	TRBD2	TRBV6-2/TRBV6-3	TRBJ2-2	CASRGGTSGRATLISGELFF	TGTGCCAGCAGGGGCGGGACTAGCGGGAGGGCGACTTTGATATCCGGGGAGCTGTTTTTT
-	TRBD1	TRBV20-1	TRBJ2-2	CSGQGSAGELFF	TGCAGTGGACAGGGGTCGGCCGGGGAGCTGTTTTTT
few	TRBD2	TRBV20-1	TRBJ2-1	CSARPGATSGSDLSYNEQFF	TGCAGTGCTAGGCCCGGGGCGACTAGCGGGAGCGACCTCTCCTACAATGAGCAGTTCTTC
once	-	TRBV10-3	TRBJ2-5	CAISDGPKGGETQYF	TGTGCCATCAGTGATGGGCCTAAGGGCGGCGAGACCCAGTACTTC
many	-	TRBV25-1	TRBJ2-2	CASRDHQNTGELFF	TGTGCCAGCAGGGACCACCAAAACACCGGGGAGCTGTTTTTT
few	TRBD2	TRBV20-1	TRBJ2-5	CSAAAGLAVQETQYF	TGCAGTGCTGCGGCGGGACTAGCGGTACAAGAGACCCAGTACTTC
few	TRBD1	TRBV5-1	TRBJ2-7	CASSSGGQGSYEQYF	TGCGCCAGCAGTAGTGGAGGACAGGGGTCTTACGAGCAGTACTTC
many	-	TRBV6-1	TRBJ2-3	CASRRGISTDTQYF	TGTGCCAGCAGACGCGGGATAAGCACAGATACGCAGTATTTT
-	TRBD2	TRBV5-5	TRBJ2-3	CASHLPLAGSDTQYF	TGTGCCAGCCATCTACCACTAGCGGGTTCAGATACGCAGTATTTT
-	-	TRBV11-2	TRBJ2-1	CASRTRDNYNEQFF	TGTGCCAGCAGAACCCGGGACAACTACAATGAGCAGTTCTTC
many	-	TRBV29-1	TRBJ1-1	CSAQWGGNTEAFF	TGCAGCGCTCAGTGGGGGGGAAACACTGAAGCTTTCTTT
-	-	TRBV6-5	TRBJ1-5	CASSFPSPQPQHF	TGTGCCAGCAGTTTCCCGAGCCCACAGCCCCAGCATTTT
-	-	TRBV7-9	TRBJ2-1	CASTPMSGASYNEQFF	TGTGCCAGCACCCCGATGAGTGGAGCCTCCTACAATGAGCAGTTCTTC